These 13 T cell receptor beta chains share one sample of origin, sequenced in a study of T cell responses to AZD1222 COVID-19 vaccine. TCRdb keeps only in-frame clones here, not all; method: immunoSEQ multiplex PCR. The top ten hold around 1.1% of the sample, which has 100,000 to 150,000 clones, approximately 92% seen once. Sequencing used peripheral blood, obtained 28 days after the second AZD1222 dose. The receptor set was obtained from an adult who received the AZD1222 COVID-19 vaccine.

This chain connects TRBV7-3 to TRBJ1-1, with D perhaps TRBD1 (6 bases). The germline gives CDR1 SGHTA, CDR2 FQGTGA. This CDR3 region has 13 residues. V was pared by 5 bases and J by 3 bases, with 10 bases between. CDR3 DNA: TGTGCCAGCAGCCCGACAGGTTACACTGAAGCTTTCTTT. Its protein is CASSPTGYTEAFF.

V usage is TRBV6-6 and J usage is TRBJ2-7, with 9 bases fitting TRBD2. Germline CDR1 reads MNHNY; CDR2 reads SVGAGI (reference sequence). The CDR3 sequence is 17 residues long. The junction had 18 bases not matched to a gene; V was cut back by 5 bases and J by 7 bases. The CDR3 loop reads CASSRTRLRLADLEQYF. For the CDR3, the DNA is TGTGCCAGCAGTCGAACCCGATTGAGACTAGCGGACTTGGAGCAGTACTTC.

J is TRBJ1-2 and V is TRBV14; D uncertain. The germline V gene has CDR1 SGHDN and CDR2 FVKESK. Trimming cost V 1 base and J 5 bases, with 2 bases left between them. This CDR3 has 11 amino acids. Here the CDR3 DNA reads TGTGCCAGCAGCCAAGGTTATGGCTACACCTTC. Translated: CASSQGYGYTF.

The chain combines TRBV28 with TRBJ2-3; maybe TRBD1 (7 bases). The CDR3 spans 14 residues. The V gene's germline CDR1 is MDHEN and CDR2 SYDVKM. V was trimmed by 6 bases and J by 4 bases, leaving 14 bases between them. The CDR3 nucleotides read TGTGCCAGCAGCGGACAGGAGGGCGCAGATACGCAGTATTTT. This codes for CASSGQEGADTQYF.

This clone is a singleton in its sample. V usage is TRBV9 and J usage is TRBJ1-3, with D possibly TRBD1 on 5 matching bases. Germline assignment: CDR1 SGDLS and CDR2 YYNGEE. The CDR3 totals 15 residues. V lost 2 bases to trimming and J lost 1 base, with 10 bases between them. CDR3 DNA sequence: TGTGCCAGCAGCGTTGCAGGGAAGTCTGGAAACACCATATATTTT. As protein: CASSVAGKSGNTIYF.

V usage is TRBV18 and J usage is TRBJ2-2; D unresolved. CDR1 KGHSH and CDR2 LQKENI come from the germline V gene. V was pared by 2 bases and J by 1 base, with 11 bases between. The CDR3 length is 16 residues. As DNA, the CDR3 is TGTGCCAGCTCACCAGTCCCAGGAAGGAACACCGGGGAGCTGTTTTTT. This gives the protein CASSPVPGRNTGELFF.

The chain links TRBV5-1 to TRBJ2-3; TRBD2 aligns across 8 bases. The V segment lost 0 bases and the J segment 4 bases; nucleotides outside the gene matches: 4. The germline V gene encodes CDR1 SGHRS and CDR2 YFSETQ. The CDR3 spans 15 residues. The CDR3 DNA reads TGCGCCAGCAGCTTGGGGACTAGCCGGGCAGATACGCAGTATTTT. It codes for CASSLGTSRADTQYF.

The sample holds one count of this clone. The chain joins TRBV27 to TRBJ1-1; D gene uncertain. This CDR3 has 14 residues. Trimming left V 5 bases short and J 1 base short, with 11 bases between. The V gene's germline CDR1 is MNHEY and CDR2 SMNVEV (reference sequence). CDR3 DNA sequence: TGTGCCAGCAGTGTCCGCGGCGGGAACACTGAAGCTTTCTTT. Protein sequence: CASSVRGGNTEAFF.

The chain uses TRBV18 and TRBJ1-2; D unresolved. Trimming cost V 1 base and J 8 bases, with 11 bases left between them. Germline lookup yields CDR1 KGHSH and CDR2 LQKENI. This CDR3 is 13 amino acids long. CDR3 protein: CASSPLTPGGYTF. The CDR3 DNA sequence: TGTGCCAGCTCACCACTCACCCCGGGAGGCTACACCTTC.

J is TRBJ1-5 and V is TRBV5-1; the match to TRBD1 covers 7 bases. CDR1 and CDR2 (germline): SGHRS, YFSETQ. This CDR3 has 15 amino acids. V lost 0 bases and J lost 3; bases outside the gene matches: 3. Here the CDR3 DNA reads TGCGCCAGCAGCTTGGGCGGGACAGACAATCAGCCCCAGCATTTT. It is translated as CASSLGGTDNQPQHF. The variable domain in full, with the rest retrieved from reference TRBV5-1 and TRBJ1-5, is KAGVTQTPRYLIKTRGQQVTLSCSPISGHRSVSWYQQTPGQGLQFLFEYFSETQRNKGNFPGRFSGRQFSNSRSEMNVSTLELGDSALYLCASSLGGTDNQPQHFGDGTRLSIL.

The J gene is TRBJ2-7, the V gene TRBV30; tentatively, D is TRBD1 or TRBD2 (5 bases each). Germline loops: CDR1 GTSNPN, CDR2 SVGIG (reference sequence). The V gene lost 2 bases and the J gene lost 2 bases, with 16 bases spanning the gap. CDR3 length equals 15 residues. The CDR3 is CAWSLPRDGTYEQYF. The CDR3 DNA is TGTGCCTGGAGTCTCCCCCGGGACGGTACCTACGAGCAGTACTTC.

The J gene is TRBJ1-1, the V gene TRBV28, with 7 bases lining up with TRBD1. CDR1 is MDHEN, CDR2 SYDVKM, per germline. Trimming cost V 6 bases and J 2 bases; bases outside gene matches: 6. CDR3 size: 14 residues. CDR3 in DNA: TGTGCCAGCAGCGCTACAGGGGTCAACACTGAAGCTTTCTTT. Translated: CASSATGVNTEAFF.

The rearrangement links TRBV30 to TRBJ2-1; D gene unclear. CDR3 length equals 12 residues. V dropped 3 bases and J dropped 7 bases, with 10 bases sitting between them. The germline V gene encodes CDR1 GTSNPN and CDR2 SVGIG (reference sequence). The CDR3 DNA is TGTGCCTGGAGCCTGGACCTTAATGAGCAGTTCTTC. It translates to CAWSLDLNEQFF.